This T cell receptor (beta chain) was retrieved from a study of somatic mutations in cytotoxic T cells in rheumatoid arthritis. Findings of the study overall: Between rheumatoid arthritis patients and age-matched healthy controls, CD8+ T-cell clonality showed no significant difference.

The CDR3 covers 13 residues. V lost 5 bases, J lost 6 bases, and 3 bases stayed unmatched. Germline V lookup: CDR1 MDHEN, CDR2 SYDVKM. Method: immunoSEQ multiplex PCR; TCRdb's copy keeps in-frame clones and lacks some. The table lists thousands of clones, around 80% of them singletons. The investigators isolated CD4+ and CD8+ cells by positive magnetic bead selection and checked their purity by flow cytometry. This clone was seen a single time. As yet, its antigen is unknown. The sequenced material came from CD8+ T cells sorted from blood. The sequence was obtained from a woman in her sixties with rheumatoid arthritis. The chain has TRBV28 and TRBJ1-5, with 8 bases lining up with TRBD1. The CDR3 coding sequence is TGTGCCAGCAGTCAGGGGGCTGGTCAGCCCCAGCATTTT. Its translation is CASSQGAGQPQHF.